The rows below give T cell receptor beta chains drawn from one sample of a study of blood T cell repertoires in COVID-19. Assay: immunoSEQ multiplex PCR; the TCRdb copy retains only in-frame clones and omits some. The sample has about 200,000 clones; roughly 80% are singletons. The sample taken for sequencing was peripheral blood. All receptors come from a woman older than 75 with acute or convalescent COVID-19. Each CDR3 is given with its conserved first and last residue. D genes are given only for firm matches. Size tells how often a clone was seen (once, few, many) or the class of an expanded clone, and some rows leave it out.

size: NA; D: NA; V: TRBV24-1; J: TRBJ2-3; CDR3: CATSDPRQTDTQYF; DNA: TGTGCCACCAGTGACCCACGACAGACAGATACGCAGTATTTT
size: NA; D: TRBD1; V: TRBV7-2; J: TRBJ2-3; CDR3: CASSLRGQFTDTQYF; DNA: TGTGCCAGCAGCTTAAGGGGACAGTTCACAGATACGCAGTATTTT
size: NA; D: TRBD1; V: TRBV5-6; J: TRBJ1-5; CDR3: CASSLGQGPNQPQHF; DNA: TGTGCCAGCAGCTTGGGACAGGGCCCCAATCAGCCCCAGCATTTT
size: NA; D: NA; V: TRBV28; J: TRBJ2-7; CDR3: CASSLAGFLEQYF; DNA: TGTGCCAGCAGTTTAGCGGGTTTTCTCGAGCAGTACTTC
size: NA; D: TRBD1; V: TRBV6-1; J: TRBJ1-5; CDR3: CASSEFRDRGPRFVSQPQHF; DNA: TGTGCCAGCAGTGAATTCCGGGACAGGGGGCCTCGGTTCGTTAGTCAGCCCCAGCATTTT
size: NA; D: NA; V: TRBV9; J: TRBJ2-2; CDR3: CASSSRGPNTGELFF; DNA: TGTGCCAGCAGCTCCAGGGGCCCGAACACCGGGGAGCTGTTTTTT
size: NA; D: TRBD1; V: TRBV6-5; J: TRBJ1-2; CDR3: CASSYSGQKYGYTF; DNA: TGTGCCAGCAGTTACTCGGGACAGAAATATGGCTACACCTTC
size: NA; D: NA; V: TRBV6-5; J: TRBJ1-6; CDR3: CAISAGGSYNSPLHF; DNA: TGTGCCATCTCGGCGGGAGGGTCCTATAATTCACCCCTCCACTTT
size: NA; D: NA; V: TRBV3-1/TRBV3-2; J: TRBJ2-7; CDR3: CASSASGRTNYEQYF; DNA: TGTGCCAGCAGCGCCTCAGGCAGGACAAACTACGAGCAGTACTTC
size: NA; D: NA; V: TRBV5-1; J: TRBJ2-7; CDR3: CASSLGGSVTYEQYF; DNA: TGCGCCAGCAGCTTGGGGGGTAGCGTAACCTACGAGCAGTACTTC
size: NA; D: NA; V: TRBV5-8; J: TRBJ1-5; CDR3: CASSWTYSNQPQHF; DNA: TGTGCCAGCAGCTGGACATATAGCAATCAGCCCCAGCATTTT
size: NA; D: NA; V: TRBV12-3/TRBV12-4; J: TRBJ2-1; CDR3: CASSLTPINEQFF; DNA: TGTGCCAGCAGTTTAACTCCCATCAATGAGCAGTTCTTC
size: NA; D: NA; V: TRBV19; J: TRBJ1-1; CDR3: CASSTIDRDTEAFF; DNA: TGTGCCAGTAGTACTATTGACAGAGACACTGAAGCTTTCTTT
size: few; D: NA; V: TRBV5-4; J: TRBJ2-7; CDR3: CASSLEPLEQYF; DNA: TGTGCCAGCAGCTTGGAGCCCCTCGAGCAGTACTTC
size: NA; D: TRBD1; V: TRBV6-1; J: TRBJ2-3; CDR3: CASSGGQGAPTDTQYF; DNA: TGTGCCAGCAGTGGGGGACAGGGGGCGCCCACAGATACGCAGTATTTT
size: once; D: TRBD2; V: TRBV5-1; J: TRBJ2-2; CDR3: CASSLAGATNTGELFF; DNA: TGCGCCAGCAGCTTAGCGGGAGCAACGAACACCGGGGAGCTGTTTTTT